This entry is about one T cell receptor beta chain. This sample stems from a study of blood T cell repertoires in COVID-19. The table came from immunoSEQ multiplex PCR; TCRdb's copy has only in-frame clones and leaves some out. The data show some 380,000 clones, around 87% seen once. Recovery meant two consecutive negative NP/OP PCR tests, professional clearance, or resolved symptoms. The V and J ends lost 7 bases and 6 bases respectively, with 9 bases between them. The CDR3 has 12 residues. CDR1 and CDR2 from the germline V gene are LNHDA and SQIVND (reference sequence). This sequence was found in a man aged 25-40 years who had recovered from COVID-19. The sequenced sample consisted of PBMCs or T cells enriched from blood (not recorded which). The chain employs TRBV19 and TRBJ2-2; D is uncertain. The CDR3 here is CASTYYAGELFF. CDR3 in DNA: TGTGCCAGTACCTACTACGCCGGGGAGCTGTTTTTT.